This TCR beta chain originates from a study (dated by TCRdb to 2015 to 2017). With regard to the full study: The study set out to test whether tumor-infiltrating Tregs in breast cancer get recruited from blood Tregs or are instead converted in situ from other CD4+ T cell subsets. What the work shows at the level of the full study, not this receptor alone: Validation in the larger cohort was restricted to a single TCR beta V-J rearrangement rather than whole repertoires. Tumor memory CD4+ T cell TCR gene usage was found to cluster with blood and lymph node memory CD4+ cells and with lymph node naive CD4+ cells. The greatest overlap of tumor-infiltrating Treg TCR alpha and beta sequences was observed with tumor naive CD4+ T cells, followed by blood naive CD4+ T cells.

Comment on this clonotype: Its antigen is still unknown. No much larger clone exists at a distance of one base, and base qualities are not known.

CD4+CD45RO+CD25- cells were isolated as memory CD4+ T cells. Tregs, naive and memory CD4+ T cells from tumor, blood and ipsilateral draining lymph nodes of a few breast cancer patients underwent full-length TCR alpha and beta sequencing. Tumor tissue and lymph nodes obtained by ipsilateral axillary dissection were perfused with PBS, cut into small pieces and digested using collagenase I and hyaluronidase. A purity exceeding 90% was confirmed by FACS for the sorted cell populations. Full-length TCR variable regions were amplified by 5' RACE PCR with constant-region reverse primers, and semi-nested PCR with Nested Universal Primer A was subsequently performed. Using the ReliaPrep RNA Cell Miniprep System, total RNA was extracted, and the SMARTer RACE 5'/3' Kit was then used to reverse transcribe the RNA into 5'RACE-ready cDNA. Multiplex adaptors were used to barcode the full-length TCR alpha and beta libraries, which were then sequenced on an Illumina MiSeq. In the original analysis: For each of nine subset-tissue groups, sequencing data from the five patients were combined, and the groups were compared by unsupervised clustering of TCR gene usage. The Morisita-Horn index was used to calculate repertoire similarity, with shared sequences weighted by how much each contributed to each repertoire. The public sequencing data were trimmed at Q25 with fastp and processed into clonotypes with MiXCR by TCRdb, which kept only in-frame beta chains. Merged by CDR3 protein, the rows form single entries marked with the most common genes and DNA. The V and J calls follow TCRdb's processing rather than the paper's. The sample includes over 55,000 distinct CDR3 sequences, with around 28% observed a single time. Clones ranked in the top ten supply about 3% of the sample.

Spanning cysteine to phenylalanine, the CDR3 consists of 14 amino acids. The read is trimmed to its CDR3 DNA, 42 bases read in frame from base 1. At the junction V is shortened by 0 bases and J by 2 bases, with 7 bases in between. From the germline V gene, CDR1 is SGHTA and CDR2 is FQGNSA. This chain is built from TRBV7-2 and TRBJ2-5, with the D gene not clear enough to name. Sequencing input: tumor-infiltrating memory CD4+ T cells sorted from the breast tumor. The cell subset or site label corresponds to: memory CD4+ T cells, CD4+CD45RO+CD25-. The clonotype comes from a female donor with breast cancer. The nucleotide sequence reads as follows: TGTGCCAGCAGCTTAGCTCTAGTACAAGAGACCCAGTACTTC. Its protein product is CASSLALVQETQYF. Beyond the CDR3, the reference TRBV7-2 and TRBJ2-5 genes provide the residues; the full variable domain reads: GAGVSQSPSNKVTEKGKDVELRCDPISGHTALYWYRQSLGQGLEFLIYFQGNSAPDKSGLPSDRFSAERTGGSVSTLTIQRTQQEDSAVYLCASSLALVQETQYFGPGTRLLVL.